This record looks at one TCR beta chain sequence and its context. Its antigen is undetermined. Amplified regions were TCR beta CDR3 sequences from RNA transcripts. When the TCR CDR3 underwent first-round RT-PCR, the HTBI primer set was used. MiXCR, run by TCRdb on the multiplex PCR reads, gives a single entry per CDR3 protein. The sample shows approximately 570,000 distinct CDR3 sequences, just under 20% of them seen only once. This CDR3 has 15 residues. From germline, CDR1 is SQVTM and CDR2 ANQGSEA. V lost 4 bases and J lost 4; bases outside the gene matches: 6. The sample comes from a study of T cells in Graves' hyperthyroidism and ophthalmopathy. General study findings and limits: Ophthalmopathy was distinguished from stable hyperthyroidism by 13 V-J signatures. Most thyroid-expanded clonotypes above 0.001 were also found in blood.

The origin of this receptor is a man between 35 and 55 years old with Graves' ophthalmopathy. The chain employs TRBV29-1 and TRBJ2-3, with TRBD2 matching over 12 bases. The sample comprised blood. CDR3 nucleotide sequence: TGCAGCGTTGGGGATTGGACTAGCGGGGCAGATACGCAGTATTTT. Protein product: CSVGDWTSGADTQYF.